This T cell receptor beta chain derives from a study of human T cells and chemical hapten exposure. Study-wide points: Expanded TCRs formed significantly more large CDR3 similarity clusters than controls.

The CDR3 is 11 residues long. Germline V lookup: CDR1 DFQATT, CDR2 SNEGSKA (reference sequence). V was pared by 3 bases and J by 6 bases, with 8 bases between. TCRdb re-analysed the RACE reads in MiXCR, keeping a single row per CDR3 protein. The table includes tens of thousands of distinct CDR3 sequences, approximately 10% detected once. As to time point: patch test 3, about 24 weeks after DPC sensitization. Treatment indicated: therapeutic diphenylcyclopropenone sensitization with weekly scalp DPC. This clonotype came up many times. The antigen remains undetermined. The clonotype was recovered from a woman aged 30 to 39 with alopecia areata. Some clones in this sample may be carry-over from other donors' samples. The chain is built from TRBV20-1 and TRBJ1-1; D might be TRBD1 (5 bases). The sequencing here drew on whole blood, taken in connection with sensitization to the hapten diphenylcyclopropenone (DPC). CDR3 nucleotides: TGCAGTGCTAGCAGGGTCTCTGAAGCTTTCTTT. Translated, it gives CSASRVSEAFF.